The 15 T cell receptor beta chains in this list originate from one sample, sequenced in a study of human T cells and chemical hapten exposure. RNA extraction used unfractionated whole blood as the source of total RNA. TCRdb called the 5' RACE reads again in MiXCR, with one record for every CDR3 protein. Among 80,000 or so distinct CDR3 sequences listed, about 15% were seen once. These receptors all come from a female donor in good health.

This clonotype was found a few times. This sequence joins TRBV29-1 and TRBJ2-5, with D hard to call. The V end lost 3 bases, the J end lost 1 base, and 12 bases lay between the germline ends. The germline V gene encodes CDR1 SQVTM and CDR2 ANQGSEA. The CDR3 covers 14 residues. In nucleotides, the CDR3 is TGCAGCGTTGATTCCAGCGCAATCCAAGAGACCCAGTACTTC. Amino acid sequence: CSVDSSAIQETQYF. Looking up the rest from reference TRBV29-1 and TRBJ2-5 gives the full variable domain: SAVISQKPSRDICQRGTSLTIQCQVDSQVTMMFWYRQQPGQSLTLIATANQGSEATYESGFVIDKFPISRPNLTFSTLTVSNMSPEDSSIYLCSVDSSAIQETQYFGPGTRLLVL.

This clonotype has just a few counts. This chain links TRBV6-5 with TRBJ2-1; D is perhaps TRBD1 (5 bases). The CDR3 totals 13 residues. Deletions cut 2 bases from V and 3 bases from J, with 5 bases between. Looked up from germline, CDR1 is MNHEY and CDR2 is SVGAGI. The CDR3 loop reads CASSYDSYNEQFF. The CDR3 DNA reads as TGTGCCAGCAGTTACGACAGCTACAATGAGCAGTTCTTC.

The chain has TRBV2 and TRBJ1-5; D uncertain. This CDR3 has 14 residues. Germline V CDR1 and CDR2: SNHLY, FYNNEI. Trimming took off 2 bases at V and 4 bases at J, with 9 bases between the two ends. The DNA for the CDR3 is TGTGCCAGCAGTGAAAGAATGGGGAATCAGCCCCAGCATTTT. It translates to CASSERMGNQPQHF.

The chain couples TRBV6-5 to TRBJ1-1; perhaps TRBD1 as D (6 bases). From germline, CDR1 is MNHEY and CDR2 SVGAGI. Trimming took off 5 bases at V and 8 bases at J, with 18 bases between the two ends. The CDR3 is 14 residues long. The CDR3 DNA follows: TGTGCCAGCAGTCCTAGACTTACAGGGAAGGAAGCTTTCTTT. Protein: CASSPRLTGKEAFF.

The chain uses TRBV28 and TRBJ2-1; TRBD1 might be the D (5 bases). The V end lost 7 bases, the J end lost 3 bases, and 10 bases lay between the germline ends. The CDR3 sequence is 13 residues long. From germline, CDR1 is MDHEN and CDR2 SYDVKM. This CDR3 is CASTRTHYNEQFF. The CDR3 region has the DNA TGTGCCAGCACCCGGACACACTACAATGAGCAGTTCTTC.

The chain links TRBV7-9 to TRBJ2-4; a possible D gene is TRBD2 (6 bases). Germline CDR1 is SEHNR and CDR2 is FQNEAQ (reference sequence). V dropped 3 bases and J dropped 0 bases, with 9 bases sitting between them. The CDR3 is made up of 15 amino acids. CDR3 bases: TGTGCCAGCAGCTTTACGGGAGTAGCCAAAAACATTCAGTACTTC. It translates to CASSFTGVAKNIQYF. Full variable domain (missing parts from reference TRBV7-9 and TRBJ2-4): DTGVSQNPRHKITKRGQNVTFRCDPISEHNRLYWYRQTLGQGPEFLTYFQNEAQLEKSRLLSDRFSAERPKGSFSTLEIQRTEQGDSAMYLCASSFTGVAKNIQYFGAGTRLSVL.

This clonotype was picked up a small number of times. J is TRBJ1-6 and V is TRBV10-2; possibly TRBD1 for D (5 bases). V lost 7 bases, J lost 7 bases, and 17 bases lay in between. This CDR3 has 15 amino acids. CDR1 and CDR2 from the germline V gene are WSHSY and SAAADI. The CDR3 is CASTEAPGRNSPLHF. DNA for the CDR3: TGCGCCAGCACCGAAGCACCGGGACGGAATTCACCCCTCCACTTT.

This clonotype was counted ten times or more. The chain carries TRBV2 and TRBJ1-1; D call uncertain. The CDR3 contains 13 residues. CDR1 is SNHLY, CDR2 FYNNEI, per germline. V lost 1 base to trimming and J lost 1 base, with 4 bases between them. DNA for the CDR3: TGTGCCAGCAGTGAAGTGGAGAACACTGAAGCTTTCTTT. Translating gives CASSEVENTEAFF.

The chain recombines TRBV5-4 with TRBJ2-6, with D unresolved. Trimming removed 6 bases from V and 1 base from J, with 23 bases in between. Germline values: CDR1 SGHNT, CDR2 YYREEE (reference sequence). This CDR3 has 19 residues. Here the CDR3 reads CASTIPGTASSSGANVLTF. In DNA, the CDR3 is TGTGCCAGCACCATTCCCGGAACGGCCTCGTCTTCTGGGGCCAACGTCCTGACTTTC.

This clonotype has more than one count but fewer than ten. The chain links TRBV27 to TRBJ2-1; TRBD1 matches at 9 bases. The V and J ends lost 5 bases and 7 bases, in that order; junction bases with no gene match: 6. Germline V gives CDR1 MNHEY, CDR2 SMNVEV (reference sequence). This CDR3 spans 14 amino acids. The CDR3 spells CASSITGGRNEQFF. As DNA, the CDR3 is TGTGCCAGCAGTATCACAGGGGGCCGGAATGAGCAGTTCTTC.

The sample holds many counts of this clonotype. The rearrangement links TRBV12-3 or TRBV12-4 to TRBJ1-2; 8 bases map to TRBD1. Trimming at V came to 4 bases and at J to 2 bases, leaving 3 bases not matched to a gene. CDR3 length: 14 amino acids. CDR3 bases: TGTGCCAGCAGTTACTGGACAGGGAACTATGGCTACACCTTC. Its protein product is CASSYWTGNYGYTF.

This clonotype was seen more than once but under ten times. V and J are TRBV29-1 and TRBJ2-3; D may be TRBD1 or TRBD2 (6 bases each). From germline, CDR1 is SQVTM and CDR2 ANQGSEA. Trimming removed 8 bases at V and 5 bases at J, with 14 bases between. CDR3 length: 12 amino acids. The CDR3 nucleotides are TGCAGCACCGGGGGCGCGGTAGATACGCAGTATTTT. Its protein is CSTGGAVDTQYF.

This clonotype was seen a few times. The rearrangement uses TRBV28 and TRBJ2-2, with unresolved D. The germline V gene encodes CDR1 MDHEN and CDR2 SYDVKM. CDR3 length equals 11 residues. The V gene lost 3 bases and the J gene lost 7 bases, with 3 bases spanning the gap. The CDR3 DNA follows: TGTGCCAGCAGTTTCCGCGGGGAGCTGTTTTTT. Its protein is CASSFRGELFF. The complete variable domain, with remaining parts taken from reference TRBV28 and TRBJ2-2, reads DVKVTQSSRYLVKRTGEKVFLECVQDMDHENMFWYRQDPGLGLRLIYFSYDVKMKEKGDIPEGYSVSREKKERFSLILESASTNQTSMYLCASSFRGELFFGEGSRLTVL.

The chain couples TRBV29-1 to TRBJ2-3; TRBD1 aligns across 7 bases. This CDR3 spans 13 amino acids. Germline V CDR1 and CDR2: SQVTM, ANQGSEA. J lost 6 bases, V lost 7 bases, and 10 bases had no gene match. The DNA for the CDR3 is TGCAGCGCCCGACAGGGATCCTCGGATACGCAGTATTTT. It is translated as CSARQGSSDTQYF.

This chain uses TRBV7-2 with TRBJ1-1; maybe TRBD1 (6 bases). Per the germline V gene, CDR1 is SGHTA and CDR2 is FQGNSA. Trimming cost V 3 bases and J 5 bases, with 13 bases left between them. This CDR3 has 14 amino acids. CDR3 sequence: CASSFQGQGTEAFF. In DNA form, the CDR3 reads TGTGCCAGCAGCTTCCAGGGGCAGGGGACTGAAGCTTTCTTT.